This T cell receptor (beta chain) stems from a study of OX40 agonist ivuxolimab in advanced cancers. Germline V gene data show CDR1 as SEHNR and CDR2 as FQNEAQ (reference sequence). V lost 5 bases and J lost 0, with 14 bases in between. The CDR3 sequence is 17 residues long. Some clones are missing from TCRdb's copy, which holds only in-frame ones; the method was immunoSEQ multiplex PCR. The sample yields approximately 54,000 clones, 91% seen once. This sequence was found in an adult with an advanced solid tumor such as melanoma, head and neck, liver or kidney cancer. The sequenced sample was CD4+ or CD8+ T cells sorted from blood, obtained in a trial of the OX40 agonist ivuxolimab. The chain combines TRBV7-9 with TRBJ1-6; D is possibly TRBD1 (6 bases). The CDR3 reads CASSAGTPSSYNSPLHF. The CDR3, as DNA: TGTGCCAGCAGCGCGGGGACACCGAGCTCCTATAATTCACCCCTCCACTTT.